This T cell receptor (beta chain) was profiled in a study of cytomegalovirus exposure and HLA in healthy donors. Study-wide points: Researchers reported that three CMV-associated chains were confirmed in vitro as CMV antigen-specific.

This PCR relied on a set of 60 Vbeta primers and 13 Jbeta primers. Clones were read by immunoSEQ multiplex PCR, and TCRdb kept only the in-frame ones, dropping some. This sample has about 190,000 clones, with approximately 11% found just once. Comments on this clone: What it binds is not known.

Trimming took 2 bases from V and 3 from J; bases not matched to a gene: 2. In germline, CDR1 is MNHEY, CDR2 SVGAGI. This CDR3 comprises 14 residues. This chain links TRBV6-5 with TRBJ1-1; 8 bases fit TRBD1. This receptor was identified in a man aged 45 to 65 in good health and CMV-seropositive. Sequenced input: PBMCs. CDR3 nucleotides: TGTGCCAGCAGTTACCGGACAGGGCACACTGAAGCTTTCTTT. Protein product: CASSYRTGHTEAFF.